This TCR beta chain originates from a study of T-cell memory formation after mild COVID-19. Notes on the study in general: Whether day 37 second-wave clones are SARS-CoV-2-specific was not confirmed.

This clonotype was recorded a few times. What it binds is not known. TCRdb independently ran MiXCR on the 5' RACE reads; one entry per CDR3 protein. This sample has around 410,000 distinct CDR3 sequences; 20% to 30% occur once, and the top ten carry about an eighth. Sequencing used PBMCs or a T cell subset sorted from them (not recorded which). The TCR originated in an adult woman who had mild COVID-19 (a few samples of this study predate the infection). Cell type and time point are not known.

The CDR3, as DNA: TGCAGCGCTGTAGGAGGGGCGGACGAGCAGTACTTC. Residues: CSAVGGADEQYF. The chain recombines TRBV29-1 with TRBJ2-7; tentatively, D is TRBD2 (6 bases). Trimming removed 7 bases from V and 5 bases from J, with 15 bases in between. This CDR3 has 12 residues. Germline V gene data show CDR1 as SQVTM and CDR2 as ANQGSEA.